This TCR beta chain originates from a study of T cells in Graves' hyperthyroidism and ophthalmopathy. Study results and limitations: Most expanded thyroid clonotypes above 0.001 also appeared in blood. Ophthalmopathy could be told apart from stable hyperthyroidism with a 13 V-J model.

Amplification yielded TCR beta CDR3 regions, with RNA transcripts as the source. TCR CDR3 regions were first amplified by RT-PCR with HTBI primers. One entry per CDR3 protein, called by TCRdb with MiXCR from the multiplex PCR reads. The sample has about 570,000 distinct CDR3 sequences, under 60% seen once. With V trimmed by 6 bases and J by 4 bases, 8 bases remained unmatched. This CDR3 is 15 amino acids long. Per the germline V gene, CDR1 is SNHLY and CDR2 is FYNNEI. On this clonotype: As yet, its antigen is unknown.

The clonotype originates from an adult woman with Graves' disease, either hyperthyroidism or ophthalmopathy (not recorded which). This chain joins TRBV2 and TRBJ1-5; 8 nucleotides agree with TRBD1. Sequenced sample: peripheral blood or thyroid tissue (not recorded which). The CDR3 nucleotides read TGTGCCAGCAGGACCTCGAGGACAGGGAATCAGCCCCAGCATTTT. This sequence encodes CASRTSRTGNQPQHF.